Listed here are 18 T cell receptor beta chains from one sample, sequenced in a study of cytomegalovirus exposure and HLA in healthy donors. PCR involved 60 Vbeta and 13 Jbeta primers. TCRdb's table, derived via immunoSEQ multiplex PCR, lists solely in-frame clones and lacks some. The sample carries 100,000 to 150,000 clones, 65% to 80% recorded once. Specimen: PBMCs. The receptors originated from a woman aged 40-49 years in good health and CMV-seronegative.

The rearrangement links TRBV7-9 to TRBJ1-1; 8 positions match TRBD1. In germline, CDR1 is SEHNR, CDR2 FQNEAQ (reference sequence). Trimming took 4 bases from V and 2 from J; bases not matched to a gene: 3. The CDR3 runs to 14 residues. The CDR3, as DNA: TGTGCCAGCAGCTCACAGGGGGGCAACACTGAAGCTTTCTTT. It codes for CASSSQGGNTEAFF. Complete variable domain (other parts from reference TRBV7-9 and TRBJ1-1): DTGVSQNPRHKITKRGQNVTFRCDPISEHNRLYWYRQTLGQGPEFLTYFQNEAQLEKSRLLSDRFSAERPKGSFSTLEIQRTEQGDSAMYLCASSSQGGNTEAFFGQGTRLTVV.

This chain links TRBV21-1 with TRBJ1-5. TRBV21-1 counts as a pseudogene. This CDR3 spans 20 amino acids. The CDR3 loop reads CASSKAAGPYRVYSNQPQHF. The CDR3 region has the DNA TGTGCCAGCAGCAAAGCCGCGGGGCCGTATCGGGTGTATAGCAATCAGCCCCAGCATTTT.

This chain joins TRBV2 and TRBJ1-5; D might be TRBD1 (5 bases). Germline values: CDR1 SNHLY, CDR2 FYNNEI. The CDR3 is 12 residues long. Trimming cost V 8 bases and J 7 bases, with 12 bases left between them. CDR3 nucleotide sequence: TGTGCCAGCGCAGACAGTCAACAGCCCCAGCATTTT. It encodes CASADSQQPQHF.

This CDR3 reads CASSQQVYNEQFF. CDR3 in DNA: TGTGCCAGCAGCCAGCAGGTTTACAATGAGCAGTTCTTC. The chain is built from TRBV14 and TRBJ2-1; no firm D call. Germline V CDR1 and CDR2: SGHDN, FVKESK. The V gene lost 3 bases and the J gene lost 4 bases, with 7 bases spanning the gap. The CDR3 spans 13 residues.

This chain connects TRBV6-5 to TRBJ2-7; 9 bases match TRBD2. The CDR3 runs 15 residues. Germline V gene data show CDR1 as MNHEY and CDR2 as SVGAGI. Unmatched junction bases numbered 6, after V lost 0 bases and J lost 6 bases. CDR3 sequence (DNA): TGTGCCAGCAGTTACTCGATTGCGGGAGGGTCCGAGCAGTACTTC. Translation: CASSYSIAGGSEQYF.

This chain joins TRBV18 and TRBJ2-2; 9 nucleotides match TRBD1. The J segment lost 5 bases and the V segment lost 4 bases, leaving 8 bases of the junction unmatched. Germline CDR1 and CDR2: KGHSH and LQKENI. CDR3 length: 16 amino acids. The CDR3: CASSRRTGEATGELFF. The CDR3 coding sequence is TGTGCCAGCTCACGTCGGACAGGGGAGGCGACCGGGGAGCTGTTTTTT.

With regard to this clone: Other DNA sequences in this sample translate to the same CDR3. This chain joins TRBV11-2 and TRBJ2-7; D remains ambiguous. Trimming took 1 base from V and 3 from J, leaving 7 bases between them. Germline CDR1 is SGHAT and CDR2 is FQNNGV. This CDR3 region has 13 residues. In DNA form, the CDR3 reads TGTGCCAGCAGCTTAGGACAAGTCTACGAGCAGTACTTC. This sequence encodes CASSLGQVYEQYF.

The chain carries TRBV15 and TRBJ2-1; TRBD2 might be the D (6 bases). Trimming took off 5 bases at V and 5 bases at J, with 13 bases between the two ends. Looked up from germline, CDR1 is LNHNV and CDR2 is YYDKDF (reference sequence). This CDR3 spans 14 amino acids. In DNA form, the CDR3 reads TGTGCCACCAGCCCCGGGACTGGCAACAATGAGCAGTTCTTC. Residues: CATSPGTGNNEQFF.

The chain recombines TRBV30 with TRBJ1-1, with a tentative D call TRBD1 (5 bases). V was pared by 0 bases and J by 1 base, with 15 bases between. In germline, CDR1 is GTSNPN, CDR2 SVGIG (reference sequence). This CDR3 has 16 residues. In DNA, the CDR3 is TGTGCCTGGAGTGTATTCAAGGGCGGGGGGAACACTGAAGCTTTCTTT. It yields the protein CAWSVFKGGGNTEAFF.

The chain links TRBV5-6 to TRBJ1-5; D call uncertain. The V gene's germline CDR1 is SGHDT and CDR2 YYEEEE. CDR3 size: 13 residues. V shed 0 bases and J shed 3 bases, with 4 bases lying between them. CDR3 in amino acids: CASSLGDNQPQHF. The CDR3 DNA follows: TGTGCCAGCAGCTTGGGCGACAATCAGCCCCAGCATTTT.

The chain combines TRBV30 with TRBJ2-7, with no clear D. This CDR3 region has 11 residues. The V gene's germline CDR1 is GTSNPN and CDR2 SVGIG (reference sequence). Trimming left V 1 base short and J 2 bases short, with 3 bases between. The CDR3 sequence is CAWSAAYEQYF. CDR3 sequence (DNA): TGTGCCTGGAGTGCTGCCTACGAGCAGTACTTC.

The rearrangement links TRBV5-4 to TRBJ2-7; 9 bases map to TRBD1. CDR1 and CDR2 (germline): SGHNT, YYREEE (reference sequence). The CDR3 sequence is 13 residues long. J was trimmed by 7 bases and V by 2 bases; bases with no gene match: 4. CDR3 DNA sequence: TGTGCCAGCAGCTTCGACGGACAGGGGGAGCAGTACTTC. Translating it yields CASSFDGQGEQYF. Full variable domain (rest looked up from reference TRBV5-4 and TRBJ2-7): ETGVTQSPTHLIKTRGQQVTLRCSSQSGHNTVSWYQQALGQGPQFIFQYYREEENGRGNFPPRFSGLQFPNYSSELNVNALELDDSALYLCASSFDGQGEQYFGPGTRLTVT.

The rearrangement uses TRBV2 and TRBJ1-1; 7 bases align to TRBD1. This CDR3 has 14 amino acids. Germline V gene sequence: CDR1 SNHLY, CDR2 FYNNEI. J was trimmed by 4 bases and V by 4 bases; bases with no gene match: 6. In nucleotides, the CDR3 is TGTGCCAGCAGTGCACAGGGGTCGGGCACTGAAGCTTTCTTT. Translated, it gives CASSAQGSGTEAFF.

Only a few counts were recorded for this clone. V gene TRBV6-5 combines with J gene TRBJ1-5; 7 bases are a match to TRBD1. CDR3 length: 15 residues. CDR1 MNHEY and CDR2 SVGAGI come from the germline V gene. Germline trimming cut 6 bases from V and 6 bases from J; bases unmatched to any gene: 11. The CDR3 region is CASSWDRELVQPQHF. Written as DNA, the CDR3 is TGTGCCAGCAGCTGGGACAGAGAGCTGGTTCAGCCCCAGCATTTT.

Only one count was recorded for this clone. The V gene is TRBV7-6, the J gene TRBJ1-2; no reliable D call. There are 12 residues in the CDR3. Trimming pared 10 bases from V and 8 bases from J, leaving 17 bases between. CDR1 is SGHVS and CDR2 is FNYEAQ in the germline V gene. DNA of the CDR3: TGTGCCACCTCGCGGACTCCACCAGGCTACACCTTC. Amino acid sequence: CATSRTPPGYTF.

This chain joins TRBV6-5 and TRBJ1-1; D is perhaps TRBD1 (6 bases). CDR1 and CDR2 (germline): MNHEY, SVGAGI. This CDR3 contains 12 residues. Trimming shortened V by 6 bases and J by 5 bases, and 10 bases separated the two germline ends. CDR3 DNA: TGTGCCAGCAGCATTGACAGGACTGAAGCTTTCTTT. Encoded protein: CASSIDRTEAFF.

Comment on this clone: One end of the junction varies from germline; a read error may be responsible. The V call is TRBV6-1, the J call TRBJ2-6, with 8 nucleotides matching TRBD1. The CDR3 contains 18 residues. The germline CDR1 and CDR2 sequences are MNHNS and SASEGT. CDR3 bases: TGTGCCAGCAGTGAAGAGGACAGGGTATTCTCTGGGGCCAACGGCCTGACTTTC. This encodes CASSEEDRVFSGANGLTF.

J is TRBJ2-7 and V is TRBV5-1; TRBD1 aligns across 7 bases. The germline V gene has CDR1 SGHRS and CDR2 YFSETQ. The junction had 6 bases not matched to a gene; V was cut back by 4 bases and J by 5 bases. The CDR3 totals 13 residues. Here the CDR3 reads CASSTTGSDEQYF. CDR3 bases: TGCGCCAGCAGCACGACAGGGTCTGACGAGCAGTACTTC.